The following is a T cell receptor (beta chain) sequence with its context. The entry originates in a study of blood T cell repertoires in COVID-19. Overall study: Spain, Italy and the United States supplied samples that represented acute and convalescent COVID-19. T cells, B-cell-depleted T cells, or PBMCs supplied cDNA or gDNA.

There are 16 residues in the CDR3. As handled by the study authors: Reference gene primer amplification gave estimated nucleated cell counts. Assay: immunoSEQ multiplex PCR; the TCRdb copy retains only in-frame clones and omits some. V, J and clone size reflect that table, while D and trimming were determined from the DNA. The sample consists of about 63,000 clones, almost 95% of them appearing once. This chain uses TRBV1 with TRBJ2-1; TRBD2, the D gene given by the table, was not confirmed from the DNA. TRBV1 is a documented pseudogene. This clonotype originated in a man in his fifties or sixties with active COVID-19. The sequenced material came from peripheral blood. This chain's CDR3 is CTSSRPRGASYNEQFF. The CDR3 DNA sequence: TGCACCAGCAGCCGGCCCCGAGGCGCGTCCTACAATGAGCAGTTCTTC.